This TCR beta chain was captured by sequencing in a study of cytomegalovirus exposure and HLA in healthy donors. Study-level points and caveats: CMV serostatus alone was available as immune exposure information.

Losses at the gene ends were 4 bases for V and 6 bases for J; bases not matched to a gene: 8. Germline V gives CDR1 SNHLY, CDR2 FYNNEI. The CDR3 runs 14 residues. About this clone itself: Its antigen is not known.

The PCR contained 60 Vbeta and 13 Jbeta primers. The repertoire was sequenced with immunoSEQ multiplex PCR; TCRdb's copy has only in-frame clones and lacks some. This table has about 170,000 clones, about 81% appearing once. The sequence derives from a woman between 50 and 59 years old in good health and CMV-seropositive. The chain is built from TRBV2 and TRBJ1-1; 7 bases align to TRBD1. Sequencing used PBMCs. DNA for the CDR3: TGTGCCAGCAGTGTGAAGGGGGCGCGCGCTGAAGCTTTCTTT. This translates into CASSVKGARAEAFF.